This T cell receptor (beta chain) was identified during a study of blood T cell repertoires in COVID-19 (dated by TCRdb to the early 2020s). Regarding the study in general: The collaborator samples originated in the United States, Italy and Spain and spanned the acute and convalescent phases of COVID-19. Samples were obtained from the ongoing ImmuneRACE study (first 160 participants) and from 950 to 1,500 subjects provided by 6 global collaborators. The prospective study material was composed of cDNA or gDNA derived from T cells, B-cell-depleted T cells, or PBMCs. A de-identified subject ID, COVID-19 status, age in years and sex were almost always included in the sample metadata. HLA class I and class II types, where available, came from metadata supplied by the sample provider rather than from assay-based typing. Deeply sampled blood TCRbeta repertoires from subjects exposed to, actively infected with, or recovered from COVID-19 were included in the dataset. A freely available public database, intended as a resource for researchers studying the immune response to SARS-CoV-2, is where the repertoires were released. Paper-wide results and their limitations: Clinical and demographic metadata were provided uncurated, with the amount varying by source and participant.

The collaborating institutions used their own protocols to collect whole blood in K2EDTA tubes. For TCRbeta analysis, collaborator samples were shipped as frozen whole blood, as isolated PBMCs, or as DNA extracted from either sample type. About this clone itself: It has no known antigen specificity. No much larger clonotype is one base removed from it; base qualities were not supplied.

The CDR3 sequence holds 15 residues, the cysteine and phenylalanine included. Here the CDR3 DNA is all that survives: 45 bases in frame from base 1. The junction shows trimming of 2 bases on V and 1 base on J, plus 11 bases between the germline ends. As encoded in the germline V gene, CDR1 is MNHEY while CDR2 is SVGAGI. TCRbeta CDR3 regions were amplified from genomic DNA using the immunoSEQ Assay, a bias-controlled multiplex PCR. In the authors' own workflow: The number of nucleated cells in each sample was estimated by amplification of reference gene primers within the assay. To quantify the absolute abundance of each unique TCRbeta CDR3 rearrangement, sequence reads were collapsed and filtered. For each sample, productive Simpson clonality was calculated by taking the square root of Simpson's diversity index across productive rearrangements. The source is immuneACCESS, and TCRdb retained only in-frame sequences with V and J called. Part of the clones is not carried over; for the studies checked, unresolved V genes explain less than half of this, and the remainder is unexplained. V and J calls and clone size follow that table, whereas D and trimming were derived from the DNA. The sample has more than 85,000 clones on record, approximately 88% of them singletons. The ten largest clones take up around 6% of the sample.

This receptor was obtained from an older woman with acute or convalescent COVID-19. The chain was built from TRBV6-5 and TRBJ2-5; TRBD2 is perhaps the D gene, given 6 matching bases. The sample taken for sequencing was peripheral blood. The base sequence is TGTGCCAGCAGTTACCAGGGACTTTTCCAAGAGACCCAGTACTTC. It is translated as CASSYQGLFQETQYF.